This TCR beta chain was identified in a study of cytomegalovirus exposure and HLA in healthy donors. Whole-study findings and limits: Cytomegalovirus-associated status was assigned to about 160 TCR beta chains. A later analysis reportedly found that, within productive TCRs, an Asian-associated ancestry cluster had fewer N-insertions than the mean observed across the approximately 670 donors.

Those who donated were healthy bone marrow donors. The CDR3 extends over 14 amino acids. Germline loops: CDR1 MNHNS, CDR2 SASEGT. The V and J ends lost 8 bases and 0 bases, in that order; junction bases with no gene match: 6. Details on this clone: The antigen is unknown.

Researchers ran the PCR with 60 Vbeta and 13 Jbeta primers. The method was immunoSEQ multiplex PCR; TCRdb's version includes in-frame clones alone and lacks a portion of them. This table has 85,000 to 100,000 clones, about 77% appearing once. V usage is TRBV6-1 and J usage is TRBJ2-7; 8 bases agree with TRBD2. The clonotype comes from a man aged 40-50 years in good health and CMV-seronegative. The sample taken for sequencing was PBMCs. The CDR3: CASQSGGNSYEQYF. In DNA form, the CDR3 reads TGTGCCAGCCAAAGCGGGGGCAACTCCTACGAGCAGTACTTC.